One sample yielded the 21 T cell receptor beta chains listed below, sequenced in a study of cytomegalovirus exposure and HLA in healthy donors. Assay: immunoSEQ multiplex PCR; the TCRdb copy retains only in-frame clones and omits some. This sample carries some 90,000 clones, over 75% of them seen once, and the ten largest clones take about 6.5%. Sequencing was performed on PBMCs. These receptors were taken from a man younger than 30 in good health and CMV-seropositive.

The rearrangement links TRBV6-6 to TRBJ2-7; tentatively, D is TRBD1 (6 bases). Germline V CDR1 and CDR2: MNHNY, SVGAGI (reference sequence). The CDR3 consists of 15 residues. Deletions cut 2 bases from V and 1 base from J, with 12 bases between. CDR3: CASSYGGYRSYEQYF. The CDR3 nucleotides are TGTGCCAGCAGTTACGGGGGCTACAGATCCTACGAGCAGTACTTC.

This chain uses TRBV7-2 with TRBJ2-1, with 13 bases that match TRBD2. The V gene end was trimmed by 4 bases and the J gene end by 4 bases; junction bases not matched to a gene: 4. This CDR3 comprises 16 residues. The germline V gene has CDR1 SGHTA and CDR2 FQGNSA. CDR3 residues: CASSYGTSGVYNEQFF. CDR3 sequence (DNA): TGTGCCAGCAGCTACGGGACTAGCGGGGTATACAATGAGCAGTTCTTC.

CDR3 coding DNA: TGTGCCAGTAGTCTTCTAGATACTAATGAAAAACTGTTTTTT. It specifies CASSLLDTNEKLFF. V is TRBV19 and J is TRBJ1-4; D call uncertain. V lost 5 bases and J 2 bases, leaving 9 bases between the germline ends. The CDR3 totals 14 residues. Germline V lookup: CDR1 LNHDA, CDR2 SQIVND (reference sequence).

The chain combines TRBV7-9 with TRBJ1-2, with D unclear. Germline V CDR1 and CDR2: SEHNR, FQNEAQ (reference sequence). The CDR3 totals 14 residues. V lost 0 bases to trimming and J lost 8 bases, with 13 bases between them. The CDR3 sequence: CASSLAQSGSGYTF. DNA of the CDR3: TGTGCCAGCAGCTTAGCGCAGTCGGGATCGGGCTACACCTTC. Combining the CDR3 with reference TRBV7-9 and TRBJ1-2 gives the whole variable domain DTGVSQNPRHKITKRGQNVTFRCDPISEHNRLYWYRQTLGQGPEFLTYFQNEAQLEKSRLLSDRFSAERPKGSFSTLEIQRTEQGDSAMYLCASSLAQSGSGYTFGSGTRLTVV.

CDR3 sequence: CATSRGRGWTSGSGELFF. CDR3 nucleotide sequence: TGTGCCACCAGCAGAGGAAGGGGATGGACTAGCGGGAGTGGGGAGCTGTTTTTT. The chain couples TRBV15 to TRBJ2-2, with 13 bases aligning to TRBD2. From germline, CDR1 is LNHNV and CDR2 YYDKDF (reference sequence). This CDR3 is built from 18 residues. The J segment lost 8 bases and the V segment lost 1 base, leaving 10 bases of the junction unmatched. Together with reference TRBV15 and TRBJ2-2, the CDR3 gives the full variable domain: DAMVIQNPRYQVTQFGKPVTLSCSQTLNHNVMYWYQQKSSQAPKLLFHYYDKDFNNEADTPDNFQSRRPNTSFCFLDIRSPGLGDTAMYLCATSRGRGWTSGSGELFFGEGSRLTVL.

This chain uses TRBV4-3 with TRBJ1-1, with 7 positions matching TRBD1. V was clipped by 4 bases and J by 1 base; unmatched bases: 0. This CDR3 region has 13 residues. Per germline, CDR1 LGHNA and CDR2 YSLEER. The CDR3 DNA sequence: TGCGCCAGCAGCCGACAGGGGAACACTGAAGCTTTCTTT. It yields the protein CASSRQGNTEAFF.

The rearrangement uses TRBV7-8 and TRBJ2-1; the match to TRBD1 covers 8 bases. The germline V gene encodes CDR1 SGHVS and CDR2 FQNEAQ. The CDR3 contains 16 residues. Trimming cost V 5 bases and J 2 bases; bases outside gene matches: 8. The CDR3 DNA sequence: TGTGCCAGCAGCGCAGGCCTCAGGGGGCCCTACAATGAGCAGTTCTTC. The encoded protein is CASSAGLRGPYNEQFF. Filled out from reference TRBV7-8 and TRBJ2-1, the complete variable domain reads GAGVSQSPRYKVAKRGQDVALRCDPISGHVSLFWYQQALGQGPEFLTYFQNEAQLDKSGLPSDRFFAERPEGSVSTLKIQRTQQEDSAVYLCASSAGLRGPYNEQFFGPGTRLTVL.

The chain combines TRBV25-1 with TRBJ2-6, with 8 bases that match TRBD2. The CDR3 is made up of 17 amino acids. V dropped 3 bases and J dropped 4; count of bases not matched to a gene: 8. Germline V lookup: CDR1 MGHDK, CDR2 SYGVNS. The CDR3 protein is CASSDREGLVGANVLTF. The CDR3 nucleotides read TGTGCCAGCAGTGACCGGGAGGGCCTGGTGGGGGCCAACGTCCTGACTTTC. Supplemented by reference TRBV25-1 and TRBJ2-6, the full variable domain reads EADIYQTPRYLVIGTGKKITLECSQTMGHDKMYWYQQDPGMELHLIHYSYGVNSTEKGDLSSESTVSRIRTEHFPLTLESARPSHTSQYLCASSDREGLVGANVLTFGAGSRLTVL.

As concerns this clone: This likely comes from a read error, as the CDR3 has no conserved phenylalanine or tryptophan at its end. No DNA is shown, since the ends of the CDR3 on it are uncertain; the CDR3 is the one TCRdb lists. The V call is TRBV7-2, the J call TRBJ2-7; the table's D call TRBD1 went unverified against the DNA. CDR1 and CDR2 (germline): SGHTA, FQGNSA. The CDR3 length equals 12 residues, ends included. The CDR3 region is CASRPDRGLLAL.

There are a few counts of this clone. The chain is built from TRBV5-4 and TRBJ1-2; TRBD1 matches 7 bases. CDR1 SGHNT and CDR2 YYREEE come from the germline V gene (reference sequence). J lost 3 bases, V lost 3 bases, and 2 bases had no gene match. The CDR3 totals 13 residues. CDR3 residues: CASSSGQHYGYTF. The DNA for the CDR3 is TGTGCCAGCAGCTCGGGACAGCACTATGGCTACACCTTC.

The V call is TRBV9, the J call TRBJ1-1, with a weak D call TRBD1 (5 bases). V lost 0 bases and J 1 base, leaving 10 bases between the germline ends. In germline, CDR1 is SGDLS, CDR2 YYNGEE. The CDR3 sequence is 15 residues long. CDR3 DNA: TGTGCCAGCAGCGTAGGGGGCTTGGCGAACACTGAAGCTTTCTTT. This translates into CASSVGGLANTEAFF.

This chain connects TRBV11-2 to TRBJ2-3, with a tentative D call TRBD1 (5 bases). The ends were cut back, 3 bases at V and 3 bases at J, with 13 bases in the middle. Germline CDR1 SGHAT, CDR2 FQNNGV. The CDR3 extends over 15 amino acids. CDR3 nucleotides: TGTGCCAGCAGCTTTAGGGGTTTGGGAACAGATACGCAGTATTTT. Translated: CASSFRGLGTDTQYF.

V usage is TRBV11-3 and J usage is TRBJ2-5; perhaps TRBD2 as D (6 bases). CDR1 and CDR2 from the germline V gene are SGHNT and YENEEA. The CDR3 loop spans 17 amino acids. V lost 1 base and J lost 2, with 17 bases in between. The DNA of the CDR3 is TGTGCCAGCAGCTTAGGTATAATTCGCGGGGATCAAGAGACCCAGTACTTC. Its translation: CASSLGIIRGDQETQYF.

CDR3 in DNA: TGCGCCAGCAGCTTGGGACAGCAGTTAGACACTGAAGCTTTCTTT. Translated, it gives CASSLGQQLDTEAFF. The chain carries TRBV5-1 and TRBJ1-1; a weak D match, TRBD1 (5 bases). Germline V gives CDR1 SGHRS, CDR2 YFSETQ. Trimming pared 0 bases from V and 3 bases from J, leaving 12 bases between. This CDR3 spans 15 amino acids.

The chain combines TRBV9 with TRBJ2-3, with TRBD2 as a possible D gene (6 bases). CDR3 size: 15 residues. Trimming stripped 6 bases from V and 2 bases from J, with 16 bases between. Germline V lookup: CDR1 SGDLS, CDR2 YYNGEE. The DNA for the CDR3 is TGTGCCAGCAACCCCGCGGGGAGTCTCACAGATACGCAGTATTTT. Translating it yields CASNPAGSLTDTQYF. Drawing the rest from reference TRBV9 and TRBJ2-3, the complete variable domain is DSGVTQTPKHLITATGQRVTLRCSPRSGDLSVYWYQQSLDQGLQFLIQYYNGEERAKGNILERFSAQQFPDLHSELNLSSLELGDSALYFCASNPAGSLTDTQYFGPGTRLTVL.

CDR3 bases: TGTGCCAGCAGCCCGACGGGGGAGGACGGGGAGCTGTTTTTT. Its translation is CASSPTGEDGELFF. J is TRBJ2-2 and V is TRBV7-3; maybe TRBD2 (6 bases). The V and J ends lost 5 bases and 7 bases respectively, with 14 bases between them. The CDR3 length is 14 residues. CDR1 is SGHTA, CDR2 FQGTGA, per germline.

J is TRBJ1-5 and V is TRBV4-2, with D hard to call. The germline gives CDR1 LGHNA, CDR2 YNFKEQ. The CDR3 contains 15 residues. With 3 bases removed from V and 7 bases from J, the gap between germline ends came to 16 bases. CDR3 sequence: CASSHEDREEQPQHF. The CDR3 nucleotides read TGTGCCAGCAGCCATGAGGACCGGGAGGAACAGCCCCAGCATTTT.

This chain uses TRBV7-2 with TRBJ2-7; 8 bases are a match to TRBD1. The CDR3 totals 16 residues. V lost 5 bases, J lost 0 bases, and 9 bases stayed unmatched. CDR1 is SGHTA, CDR2 FQGNSA, per germline. The chain's CDR3 is CASSIRQGASSYEQYF. CDR3 coding DNA: TGTGCCAGCAGCATCCGGCAGGGGGCTAGCTCCTACGAGCAGTACTTC.

The chain employs TRBV7-3 and TRBJ2-3, with D perhaps matching TRBD2 (6 bases). The CDR3 loop spans 14 amino acids. Germline CDR1 reads SGHTA; CDR2 reads FQGTGA. V lost 4 bases and J lost 6, with 14 bases in between. CDR3 amino acids: CASSYNGGTDTQYF. DNA of the CDR3: TGTGCCAGCAGCTATAATGGGGGGACGGATACGCAGTATTTT.

The chain uses TRBV21-1 and TRBJ2-1; TRBD2, the D gene given by the table, was not confirmed from the DNA. TRBV21-1 corresponds to a pseudogene. The CDR3 extends over 13 amino acids. The CDR3 region is CASLSGGGGEQFF. The DNA of the CDR3 is TGTGCCAGCCTTAGCGGGGGGGGTGGTGAGCAGTTCTTC.

In its sample, this clone was seen once. V is TRBV25-1 and J is TRBJ2-5; D is ambiguous. Germline CDR1 reads MGHDK; CDR2 reads SYGVNS. Trimming stripped 7 bases from V and 0 bases from J, with 3 bases between. The CDR3 loop spans 11 amino acids. CDR3 DNA: TGTGCCAGCAACTACCAAGAGACCCAGTACTTC. Translating it yields CASNYQETQYF.